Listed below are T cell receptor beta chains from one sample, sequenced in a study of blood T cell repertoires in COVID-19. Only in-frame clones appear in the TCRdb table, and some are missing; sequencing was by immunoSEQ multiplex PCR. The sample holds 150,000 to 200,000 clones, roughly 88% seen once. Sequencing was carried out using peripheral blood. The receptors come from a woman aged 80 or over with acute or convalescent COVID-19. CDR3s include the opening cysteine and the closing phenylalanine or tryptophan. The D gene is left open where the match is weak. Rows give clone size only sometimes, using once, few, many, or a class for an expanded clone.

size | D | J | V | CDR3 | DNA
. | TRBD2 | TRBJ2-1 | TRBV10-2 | CASSELPSGGLYNEQFF | TGCGCCAGCAGTGAGTTGCCTAGCGGGGGGCTTTACAATGAGCAGTTCTTC
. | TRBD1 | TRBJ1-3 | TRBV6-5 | CASSSDRGPGNTIYF | TGTGCCAGCAGTTCCGACAGGGGTCCTGGAAACACCATATATTTT
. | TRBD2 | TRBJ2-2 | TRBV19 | CASSTREGYGELFF | TGTGCCAGTAGTACCAGGGAGGGTTACGGGGAGCTGTTTTTT
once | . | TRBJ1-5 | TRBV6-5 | CASSLSGGLSQPQHF | TGTGCCAGCAGTTTGTCGGGGGGGCTCAGCCAGCCCCAGCATTTT
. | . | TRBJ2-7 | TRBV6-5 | CASSIGQSSYEQYF | TGTGCCAGCAGTATAGGACAGAGCTCCTACGAGCAGTACTTC
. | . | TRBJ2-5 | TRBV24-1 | CATREGETQYF | TGTGCCACCAGGGAGGGGGAGACCCAGTACTTC
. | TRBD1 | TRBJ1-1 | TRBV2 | CARRQGARAEAFF | TGTGCCAGGAGACAGGGGGCAAGAGCTGAAGCTTTCTTT
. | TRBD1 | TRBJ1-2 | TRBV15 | CATSADRGFTNYGYTF | TGTGCCACCAGCGCCGACAGGGGGTTCACTAACTATGGCTACACCTTC
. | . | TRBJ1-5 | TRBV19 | CASSPRRAGRGDQPQHF | TGTGCCAGTAGCCCTCGTAGGGCCGGGAGAGGGGATCAGCCCCAGCATTTT
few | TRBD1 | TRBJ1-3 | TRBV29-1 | CSVRGLGNTIYF | TGCAGCGTGAGGGGGCTTGGAAACACCATATATTTT